The clone carrying this T cell receptor (beta chain) was counted only a few times. These data belong to a study of T cell responses to AZD1222 COVID-19 vaccine. TCRdb's table, derived via immunoSEQ multiplex PCR, lists solely in-frame clones and lacks some. The repertoire has over 150,000 clones, around 87% of them found once; the top ten carry about 2.8%. The sequenced sample was peripheral blood, obtained on day 0 of AZD1222 vaccination. This TCR came from an adult in good health.

The CDR3 DNA follows: TGTGCCAGCAGCGCCCCGAGGGGGGGACTGCTATACGGTGGCTACACCTTC. Translated, it gives CASSAPRGGLLYGGYTF. This chain links TRBV9 with TRBJ1-2; D might be TRBD1 (6 bases). Trimming took off 3 bases at V and 7 bases at J, with 25 bases between the two ends. Germline assignment: CDR1 SGDLS and CDR2 YYNGEE. The length of the CDR3 is 17 residues.